This T cell receptor beta chain was recorded in a study of blood T cell repertoires in COVID-19. Participants, roughly 18 to 100 years old, spanned some 23 US areas. Here immunoSEQ multiplex PCR was the method, and the copy in TCRdb shows in-frame clones only, minus some. In the table there are around 250,000 clones, around nine tenths of which are singletons. This clone was found once. The CDR3 length is 18 residues. The V and J ends lost 1 base and 0 bases respectively, with 15 bases between them. CDR1 is LNHNV and CDR2 is YYDKDF in the germline V gene (reference sequence). V usage is TRBV15 and J usage is TRBJ1-4, with D possibly TRBD1 on 6 matching bases. The sequence came from a middle-aged woman who had been exposed to COVID-19. The sample comprised PBMCs or T cells enriched from blood (not recorded which). The CDR3 reads CATSRVRRTEATNEKLFF. The CDR3 DNA reads as TGTGCCACCAGCAGAGTCCGGAGGACAGAGGCAACTAATGAAAAACTGTTTTTT.